Given below is one T cell receptor (beta chain) in context. The sample belongs to a study of T cell changes during pregnancy in multiple sclerosis. The assay was immunoSEQ multiplex PCR, and TCRdb's table has in-frame clones only and misses some. This repertoire shows 20,000 to 25,000 clones, approximately 89% found once; its top ten account for 0.55% to 0.7%. Germline V gives CDR1 SNHLY, CDR2 FYNNEI. V shed 4 bases, J shed 2 bases, and the junction held 1 base outside the gene matches. The CDR3 spans 14 residues. The input for sequencing was CD4+ T cells from peripheral blood mononuclear cells, taken in the third trimester of pregnancy. This sequence was found in a female donor with multiple sclerosis, enrolled in a pregnancy study. The chain uses TRBV2 and TRBJ1-5, with 8 bases fitting TRBD1. The CDR3 region has the DNA TGTGCCAGCAGTGTGGACAGGGGCAATCAGCCCCAGCATTTT. Residues: CASSVDRGNQPQHF.